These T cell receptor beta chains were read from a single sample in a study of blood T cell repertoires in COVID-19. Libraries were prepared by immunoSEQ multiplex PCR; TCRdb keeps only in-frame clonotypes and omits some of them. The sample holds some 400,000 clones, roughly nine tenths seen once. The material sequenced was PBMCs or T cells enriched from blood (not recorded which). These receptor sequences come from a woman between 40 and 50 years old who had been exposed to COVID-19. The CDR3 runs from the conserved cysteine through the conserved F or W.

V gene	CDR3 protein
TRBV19	CASTIRRGSTDTQYF
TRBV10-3	CAIRNMDGDTEAFF
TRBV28	CASSSTGGGNSPLHF
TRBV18	CASSPLGTGTTMNTEAFF
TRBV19	CASSPTGLHEKLFF
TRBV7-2	CASSLDSFPKNIQYF
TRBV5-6	CASSFGTEPYEQYF
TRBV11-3	CASSLSLYNEQFF
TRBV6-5	CASRPTGSNQPQHF
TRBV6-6	CASRRPGQAVYGYTF
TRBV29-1	CSVSYGAGGGDTQYF
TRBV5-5	CASSLAGLVEFSSTDTQYF
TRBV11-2	CASSLVSPSRPNTGELFF
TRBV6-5	CASTPGRMNTEAFF
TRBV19	CASNQLGGSGNTIYF
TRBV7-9	CASSFPGTSRTSSYNEQFF
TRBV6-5	CASTRDRTYTWGYTF
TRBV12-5	CASARDVNYGYTF
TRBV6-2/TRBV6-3	CASSSLTPSAGELFF
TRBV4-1	CASSQDLSGSIPGELFF
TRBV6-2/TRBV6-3	CASSYSTGGEQYF